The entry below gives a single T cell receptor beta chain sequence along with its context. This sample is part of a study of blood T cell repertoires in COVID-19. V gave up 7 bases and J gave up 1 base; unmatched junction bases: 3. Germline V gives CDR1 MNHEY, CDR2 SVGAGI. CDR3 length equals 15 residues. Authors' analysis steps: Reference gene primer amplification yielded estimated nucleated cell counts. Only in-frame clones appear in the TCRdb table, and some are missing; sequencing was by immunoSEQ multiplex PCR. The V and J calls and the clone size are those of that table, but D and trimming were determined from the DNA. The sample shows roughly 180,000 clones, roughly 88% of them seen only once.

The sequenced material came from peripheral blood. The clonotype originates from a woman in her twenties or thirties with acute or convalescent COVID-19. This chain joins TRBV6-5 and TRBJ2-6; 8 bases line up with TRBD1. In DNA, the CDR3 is TGTGCCAGCACCAGGGACAGGTCTGGGGCCAACGTCCTGACTTTC. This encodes CASTRDRSGANVLTF.